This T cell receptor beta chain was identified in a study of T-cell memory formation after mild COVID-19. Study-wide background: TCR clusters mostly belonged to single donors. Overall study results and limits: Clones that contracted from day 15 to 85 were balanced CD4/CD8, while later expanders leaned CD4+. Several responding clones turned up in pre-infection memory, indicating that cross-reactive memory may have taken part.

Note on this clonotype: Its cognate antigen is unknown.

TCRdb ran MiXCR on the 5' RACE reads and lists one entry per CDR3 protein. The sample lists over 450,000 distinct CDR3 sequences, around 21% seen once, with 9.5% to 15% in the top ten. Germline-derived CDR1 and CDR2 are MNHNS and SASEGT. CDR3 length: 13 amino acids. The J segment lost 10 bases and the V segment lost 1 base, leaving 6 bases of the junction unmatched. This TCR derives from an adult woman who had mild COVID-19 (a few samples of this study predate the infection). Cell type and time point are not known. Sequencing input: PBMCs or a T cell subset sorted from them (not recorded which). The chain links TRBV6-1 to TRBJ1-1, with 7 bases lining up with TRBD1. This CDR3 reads CASSEEGAGRAFF. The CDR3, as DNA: TGTGCCAGCAGTGAAGAGGGGGCCGGGAGAGCTTTCTTT.